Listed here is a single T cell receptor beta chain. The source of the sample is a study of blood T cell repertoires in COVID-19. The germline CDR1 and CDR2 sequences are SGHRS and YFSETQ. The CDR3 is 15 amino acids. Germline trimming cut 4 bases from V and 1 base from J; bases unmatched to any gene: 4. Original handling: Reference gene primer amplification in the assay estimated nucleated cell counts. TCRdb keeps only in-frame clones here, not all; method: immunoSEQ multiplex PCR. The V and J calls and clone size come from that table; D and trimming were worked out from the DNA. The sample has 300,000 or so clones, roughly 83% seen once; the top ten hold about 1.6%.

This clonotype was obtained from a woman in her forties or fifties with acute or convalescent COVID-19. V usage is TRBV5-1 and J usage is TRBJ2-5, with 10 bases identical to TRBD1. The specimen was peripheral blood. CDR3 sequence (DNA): TGCGCCAGCAGCGCGAGACAGGGGGCCCAAGAGACCCAGTACTTC. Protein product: CASSARQGAQETQYF.